This T cell receptor (beta chain) was identified in a study of blood T cell repertoires in COVID-19. The method was immunoSEQ multiplex PCR; TCRdb's version includes in-frame clones alone and lacks a portion of them. The sample lists more than 450,000 clones, about nine tenths occurring once. This TCR derives from a young woman who had recovered from COVID-19. The material sequenced was PBMCs or T cells enriched from blood (not recorded which).

Here the CDR3 reads CATQLGRTGGNYGYTF. The CDR3 DNA sequence: TGTGCCACCCAATTAGGGCGGACAGGTGGAAACTATGGCTACACCTTC. V gene TRBV19 combines with J gene TRBJ1-2; TRBD1 matches at 7 bases. The germline V gene encodes CDR1 LNHDA and CDR2 SQIVND (reference sequence). The CDR3 consists of 16 residues. J gave up 2 bases and V 10 bases, and 16 bases lay outside the gene matches.